This is a list of T cell receptor beta chains from one sample in a study of response to subunit inactivated influenza vaccine. TCRdb fed the RT-PCR reads into MiXCR, producing one record per CDR3 protein. This repertoire shows 650,000 to 850,000 distinct CDR3 sequences, approximately 14% found once; its top ten account for 6.5% to 8.5%. The material was PBMCs from blood, obtained less than 15 days before vaccination. All receptors come from a man in his forties or fifties who received an inactivated influenza vaccine. Both conserved end residues are part of each CDR3. The order of the fields is clone size, D gene, V gene, J gene, CDR3 length, CDR3 protein, CDR3 DNA. D genes are given only for firm matches. Only some rows state a clone size, as once, few, many or a class for expanded clones.

few	TRBD2	TRBV7-2	TRBJ2-7	13	CASSSTSYDEQYF	TGTGCCAGCAGCTCGACTAGCTACGACGAGCAGTACTTC
few	.	TRBV9	TRBJ2-2	14	CASSVESGAGELFF	TGTGCCAGCAGCGTAGAATCGGGGGCCGGGGAGCTGTTTTTT
many	TRBD1	TRBV27	TRBJ2-7	16	CASSLSGPTGGYEQYF	TGTGCCAGCAGTTTATCCGGGCCCACAGGGGGCTACGAGCAGTACTTC
.	.	TRBV27	TRBJ2-1	14	CASSLWAGNNEQFF	TGTGCCAGCAGTTTATGGGCTGGAAACAATGAGCAGTTCTTC
few	TRBD1	TRBV11-2	TRBJ1-1	15	CASSLSGQGVTEAFF	TGTGCCAGCAGCTTGTCCGGACAGGGGGTCACTGAAGCTTTCTTT
.	.	TRBV12-3/TRBV12-4	TRBJ1-6	13	CASSYDGVTPLHF	TGTGCCAGCAGTTACGACGGGGTGACACCCCTCCACTTT
few	.	TRBV4-3	TRBJ1-1	17	CASSQDHVREKNTEAFF	TGCGCCAGCAGCCAAGATCATGTCAGGGAGAAGAACACTGAAGCTTTCTTT
.	.	TRBV4-2	TRBJ1-1	15	CASSQEYKGDTEAFF	TGTGCCAGCAGCCAAGAATACAAGGGGGACACTGAAGCTTTCTTT
few	TRBD1	TRBV5-1	TRBJ2-2	16	CASSFRRTGGTGELFF	TGCGCCAGCAGCTTTAGGCGGACAGGGGGCACCGGGGAGCTGTTTTTT
.	.	TRBV19	TRBJ1-5	14	CASSIKTGNQPQHF	TGTGCCAGTAGTATTAAGACTGGCAATCAGCCCCAGCATTTT
.	TRBD2	TRBV12-3/TRBV12-4	TRBJ2-1	11	CASSLGLMLFF	TGTGCCAGCAGTTTGGGACTAATGCTTTTCTTC
many	TRBD1	TRBV20-1	TRBJ2-7	16	CSARVGTAYDRSEQYF	TGCAGTGCTAGAGTCGGGACAGCCTACGATAGGAGCGAGCAGTACTTC
.	TRBD1	TRBV7-2	TRBJ2-1	16	CASNSMTGSSYNEQFF	TGTGCCAGCAACTCCATGACAGGGAGCTCCTACAATGAGCAGTTCTTC
many	TRBD2	TRBV5-1	TRBJ2-4	18	CASSLPSREGSAKNIQYF	TGCGCCAGCAGCTTGCCCTCTCGGGAGGGTTCGGCCAAAAACATTCAGTACTTC
few	.	TRBV4-3	TRBJ2-7	16	CASSQTRTVSSYEQYF	TGCGCCAGCAGCCAGACCCGGACAGTGAGCTCCTACGAGCAGTACTTC
.	TRBD2	TRBV6-5	TRBJ2-3	17	CASSYGVSGRAGHTQYF	TGTGCCAGCAGTTATGGTGTTAGCGGGAGGGCCGGGCATACGCAGTATTTT
.	.	TRBV29-1	TRBJ2-1	12	CSVEDLPNEQFF	TGCAGCGTTGAAGATCTTCCGAATGAGCAGTTCTTC
few	.	TRBV11-2	TRBJ1-1	15	CASSPRERHTTEAFF	TGTGCCAGCAGCCCCCGGGAGAGACATACCACTGAAGCTTTCTTT
.	TRBD2	TRBV7-2	TRBJ2-5	17	CASSLVTLGRASETQYF	TGTGCCAGCAGCTTAGTAACCCTCGGGAGGGCCTCAGAGACCCAGTACTTC
.	.	TRBV5-1	TRBJ2-1	13	CASSLWNENEQFF	TGCGCCAGCAGCTTGTGGAATGAAAATGAGCAGTTCTTC
few	.	TRBV20-1	TRBJ2-7	14	CSARWVPSSYEQYF	TGCAGTGCTAGATGGGTCCCGAGCTCCTACGAGCAGTACTTC
.	.	TRBV10-3	TRBJ2-2	15	CAISAGEPNTGELFF	TGTGCCATCAGTGCGGGGGAGCCGAACACCGGGGAGCTGTTTTTT
few	.	TRBV7-2	TRBJ2-3	13	CASTLTRTDTQYF	TGTGCCAGCACCTTAACTAGAACAGATACGCAGTATTTT
few	TRBD2	TRBV7-2	TRBJ2-1	15	CASSQRTSAYNEQFF	TGTGCCAGCAGCCAGAGGACTAGCGCGTACAATGAGCAGTTCTTC
.	.	TRBV10-3	TRBJ2-5	15	CAISESLASQETQYF	TGTGCCATCAGTGAGTCTCTAGCGTCCCAAGAGACCCAGTACTTC
.	.	TRBV5-6	TRBJ2-1	15	CASAGDGGPYNEQFF	TGTGCCAGCGCCGGGGACGGTGGTCCCTACAATGAGCAGTTCTTC
few	.	TRBV9	TRBJ2-5	15	CASSPGGLSGETQYF	TGTGCCAGCAGCCCAGGGGGGCTTTCCGGGGAGACCCAGTACTTC
many	.	TRBV20-1	TRBJ2-7	13	CSAPGLLSYEQYF	TGCAGTGCTCCGGGACTCCTCTCCTACGAGCAGTACTTC
few	.	TRBV4-1	TRBJ1-6	16	CASSPSPETRGSPLHF	TGCGCCAGCAGCCCCAGCCCCGAGACAAGGGGGTCACCCCTCCACTTT
many	TRBD1	TRBV2	TRBJ1-2	16	CASRQRDRGANYGYTF	TGTGCCAGCAGACAAAGAGACAGGGGCGCTAACTATGGCTACACCTTC
.	TRBD1	TRBV5-1	TRBJ2-7	15	CASSFQDRGVHEQYF	TGCGCCAGCAGCTTCCAGGACAGGGGGGTCCACGAGCAGTACTTC
.	.	TRBV29-1	TRBJ1-1	11	CSASLRGEAFF	TGCAGCGCTTCCTTAAGGGGTGAAGCTTTCTTT
many	TRBD1	TRBV12-3/TRBV12-4	TRBJ2-1	12	CASEGAGNEQFF	TGTGCCAGCGAGGGGGCGGGCAATGAGCAGTTCTTC
.	.	TRBV12-3/TRBV12-4	TRBJ2-2	14	CASSGPMHGGELFF	TGTGCCAGCAGCGGCCCAATGCATGGCGGGGAGCTGTTTTTT
.	.	TRBV12-3/TRBV12-4	TRBJ2-2	18	CAICLWLRSGPNTGELFF	TGTGCCATCTGTTTATGGCTTAGGAGCGGACCGAACACCGGGGAGCTGTTTTTT
.	TRBD1	TRBV11-1	TRBJ1-6	19	CASSSSGTGDEAYNSPLHF	TGTGCCAGCAGCTCCTCCGGGACAGGGGATGAGGCCTATAATTCACCCCTCCACTTT
.	TRBD1	TRBV11-2	TRBJ2-7	15	CASSPGTGLGYEQYF	TGTGCCAGCAGCCCTGGGACAGGGTTAGGCTACGAGCAGTACTTC
few	TRBD1	TRBV29-1	TRBJ1-2	15	CSVERGQGPYSGYTF	TGCAGCGTTGAACGGGGACAGGGGCCCTATAGTGGCTACACCTTC
many	.	TRBV5-1	TRBJ2-2	16	CASSVGTPTNTGELFF	TGCGCCAGCAGCGTCGGGACTCCAACCAACACCGGGGAGCTGTTTTTT
few	TRBD2	TRBV4-1	TRBJ2-3	19	CASSQPPGWTSGGHLPVYF	TGCGCCAGCAGCCAACCTCCCGGATGGACTAGCGGGGGCCACCTTCCGGTGTATTTT
.	TRBD1	TRBV27	TRBJ1-5	14	CASHPGTGNQPQHF	TGTGCCTCCCACCCCGGGACAGGGAATCAGCCCCAGCATTTT
.	TRBD1	TRBV5-8	TRBJ2-3	15	CASSRQGGRTDTQYF	TGTGCCAGCAGCCGACAGGGGGGCCGGACAGATACGCAGTATTTT
few	TRBD2	TRBV10-3	TRBJ2-3	16	CAIRPLAGGSTDTQYF	TGTGCCATCAGGCCATTAGCGGGAGGGAGCACAGATACGCAGTATTTT
.	.	TRBV11-1	TRBJ2-6	18	CASSLVGYRIPGANVLTF	TGTGCCAGCAGCTTAGTAGGATACAGGATCCCTGGGGCCAACGTCCTGACTTTC
few	.	TRBV11-2	TRBJ1-3	17	CASSWRAREYSGNTIYF	TGTGCCAGCAGCTGGAGGGCCAGAGAGTACTCTGGAAACACCATATATTTT
many	TRBD1	TRBV6-2/TRBV6-3	TRBJ1-5	16	CASSGRGTASNQPQHF	TGTGCCAGCAGCGGGAGAGGGACAGCTAGCAATCAGCCCCAGCATTTT